This T cell receptor beta chain comes out of a study of memory CD4+ T cells and cytomegalovirus serostatus. The wider study: Of the healthy Belgian adults, 9 were CMV seropositive and approximately 25 seronegative.

CDR3 size: 15 residues. The germline V gene encodes CDR1 LGHNA and CDR2 YSLEER. The V and J ends lost 0 bases and 3 bases respectively, with 11 bases between them. Here immunoSEQ multiplex PCR was the method, and the copy in TCRdb shows in-frame clones only, minus some. The sample lists over 35,000 clones, about 73% seen once, with more than 0.9% in the top ten. The sort gate was single viable CD3+CD4+CD8-CD45RO+ cells for memory CD4+ T cells. The clonotype originates from an adult in good health and CMV-seronegative. Sequencing was done on a sample of memory CD4+ T cells from blood. The chain couples TRBV4-3 to TRBJ1-2; no clear D. This CDR3 reads CASSQDGGFDYGYTF. CDR3 in DNA: TGCGCCAGCAGCCAAGACGGAGGATTCGACTATGGCTACACCTTC.